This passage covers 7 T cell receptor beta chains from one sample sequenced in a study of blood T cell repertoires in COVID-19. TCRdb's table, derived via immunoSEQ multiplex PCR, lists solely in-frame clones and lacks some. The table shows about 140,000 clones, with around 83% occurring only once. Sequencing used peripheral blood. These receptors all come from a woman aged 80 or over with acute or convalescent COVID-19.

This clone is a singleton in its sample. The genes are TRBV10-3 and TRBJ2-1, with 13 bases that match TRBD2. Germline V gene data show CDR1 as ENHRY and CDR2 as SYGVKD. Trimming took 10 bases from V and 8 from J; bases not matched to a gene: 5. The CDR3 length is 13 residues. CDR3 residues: CATTLAGGDEQFF. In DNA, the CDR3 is TGTGCCACTACACTAGCGGGAGGGGATGAGCAGTTCTTC.

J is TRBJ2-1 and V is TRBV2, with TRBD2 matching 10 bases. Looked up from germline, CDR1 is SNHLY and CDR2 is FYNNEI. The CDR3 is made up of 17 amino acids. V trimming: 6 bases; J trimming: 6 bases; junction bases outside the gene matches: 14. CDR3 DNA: TGTGCCAGCAGGGAATACCCCTTAGCGGGAGGAATCAATGAGCAGTTCTTC. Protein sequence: CASREYPLAGGINEQFF.

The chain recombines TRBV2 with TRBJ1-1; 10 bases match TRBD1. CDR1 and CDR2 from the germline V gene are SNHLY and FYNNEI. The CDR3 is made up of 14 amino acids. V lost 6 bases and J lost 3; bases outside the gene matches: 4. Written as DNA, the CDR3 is TGTGCCAGCAGCGTGGGACAGGGGTACACTGAAGCTTTCTTT. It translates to CASSVGQGYTEAFF.

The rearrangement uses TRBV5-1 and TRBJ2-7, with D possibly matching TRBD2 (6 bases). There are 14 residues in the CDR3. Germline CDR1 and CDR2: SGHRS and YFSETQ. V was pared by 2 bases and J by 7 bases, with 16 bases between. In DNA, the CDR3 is TGCGCCAGCAGCTTTGGGGACTCGAGAGGGGAGCAGTACTTC. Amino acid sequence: CASSFGDSRGEQYF.

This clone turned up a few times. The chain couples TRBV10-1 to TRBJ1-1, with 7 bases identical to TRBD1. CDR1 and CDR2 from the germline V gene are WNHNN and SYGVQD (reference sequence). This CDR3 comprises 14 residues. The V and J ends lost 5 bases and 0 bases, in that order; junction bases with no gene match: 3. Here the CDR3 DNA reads TGCGCCAGCAGTACGACAGGGTTGAACACTGAAGCTTTCTTT. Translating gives CASSTTGLNTEAFF.

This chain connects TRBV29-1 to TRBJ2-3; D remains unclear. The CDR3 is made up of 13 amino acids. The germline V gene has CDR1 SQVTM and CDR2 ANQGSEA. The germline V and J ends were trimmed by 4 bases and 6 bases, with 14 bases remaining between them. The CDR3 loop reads CSVGWPTWDTQYF. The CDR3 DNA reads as TGCAGCGTTGGGTGGCCAACATGGGATACGCAGTATTTT.

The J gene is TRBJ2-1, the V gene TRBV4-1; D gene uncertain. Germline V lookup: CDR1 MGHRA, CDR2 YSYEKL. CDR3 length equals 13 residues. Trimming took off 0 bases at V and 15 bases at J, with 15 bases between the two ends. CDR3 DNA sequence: TGCGCCAGCAGCCAAGATTTGATAGGAGAGTGGTTCTTC. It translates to CASSQDLIGEWFF.